The source of this T cell receptor beta chain is a study of T cell repertoires in aging, cancer and after chemotherapy. The table lists this clonotype with a count of one. Germline values: CDR1 MDHEN, CDR2 SYDVKM. The CDR3 has 15 amino acids. Between the trimmed V and J ends, which lost 4 bases and 0 bases, there was a span of 13 bases. Multiplex touch-down PCR with TRB-A/B primers amplified rearranged V-D-J TRB sequences. TCRdb analysed the multiplex PCR reads with MiXCR anew, one entry per CDR3 protein. The data hold roughly 6,000 distinct CDR3 sequences, with 20% to 25% observed a single time. Peripheral blood genomic DNA, not sorted cells or RNA, was the template.

The specimen was blood. This chain links TRBV28 with TRBJ2-7; TRBD2 might be the D (5 bases). The sequence was obtained from a human donor with a blood cancer. CDR3 DNA sequence: TGTGCCAGCAGTTCCCCGAAGACTAACTCCTACGAGCAGTACTTC. Encoded protein: CASSSPKTNSYEQYF.